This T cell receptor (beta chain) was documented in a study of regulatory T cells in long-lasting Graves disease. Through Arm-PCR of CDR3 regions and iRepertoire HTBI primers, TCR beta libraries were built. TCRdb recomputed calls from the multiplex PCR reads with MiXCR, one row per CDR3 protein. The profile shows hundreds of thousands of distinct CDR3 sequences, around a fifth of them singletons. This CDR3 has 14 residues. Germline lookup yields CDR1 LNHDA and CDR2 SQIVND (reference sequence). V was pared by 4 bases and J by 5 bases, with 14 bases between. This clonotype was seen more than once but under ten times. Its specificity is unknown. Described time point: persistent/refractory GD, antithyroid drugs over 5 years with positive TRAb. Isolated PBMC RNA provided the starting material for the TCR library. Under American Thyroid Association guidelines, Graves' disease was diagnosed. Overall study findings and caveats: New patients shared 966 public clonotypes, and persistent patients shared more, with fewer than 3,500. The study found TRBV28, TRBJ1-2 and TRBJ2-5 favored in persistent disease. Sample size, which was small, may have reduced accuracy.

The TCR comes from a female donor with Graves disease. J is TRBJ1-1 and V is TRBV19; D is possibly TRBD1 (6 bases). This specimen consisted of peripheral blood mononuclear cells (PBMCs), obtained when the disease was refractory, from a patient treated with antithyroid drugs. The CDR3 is CASSTQGTLTEAFF. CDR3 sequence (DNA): TGTGCCAGTAGTACGCAGGGGACGTTAACTGAAGCTTTCTTT.